The clone carrying this T cell receptor beta chain was counted many times. Its antigen remains unidentified. These data come from a study of neurological immune-mediated disorders. The study built unsorted libraries from 2 million PBMCs kept at -80 C. V dropped 5 bases and J dropped 4; count of bases not matched to a gene: 9. The CDR3 spans 15 residues. Germline V gene sequence: CDR1 LNHNV, CDR2 YYDKDF (reference sequence). Whole-study results and caveats: One related-CDR3 cluster, identified by phylogenetic grouping, held the repertoires of 18 of 34 multiple sclerosis patients and was a possible signature. The study found no CDR3 amino acid sequences shared by expanded clones across subjects, suggesting private repertoires in all groups. HTLV-1-associated myelopathy had the most TCR clonal expansion, whereas multiple sclerosis had the least (lower than in healthy controls).

TCRdb re-derived calls from the 5' RACE reads in MiXCR, one entry per CDR3 protein. This sample has fewer than 75,000 distinct CDR3 sequences, with under 5% found just once. Material for sequencing was PBMCs. The TCR originated in a man aged 25-40 years with multiple sclerosis. The rearrangement uses TRBV15 and TRBJ1-2; 8 nucleotides agree with TRBD1. The CDR3 protein is CATSPIRDRLYGYTF. CDR3 coding DNA: TGTGCCACCAGCCCCATCCGGGACAGGCTCTATGGCTACACCTTC.